This TCR beta chain was documented in a study of blood T cell repertoires in COVID-19. Study as a whole: COVID-19 samples, acute and convalescent, were from the United States, Italy and Spain. T cells, B-cell-depleted T cells, or PBMCs provided the cDNA or gDNA that served as material.

This clone was seen just once. Original processing methods: Using reference gene primer amplification, nucleated cell counts were estimated. The repertoire was sequenced with immunoSEQ multiplex PCR; TCRdb's copy has only in-frame clones and lacks some. The V and J calls and clone size come from that table; D and trimming were worked out from the DNA. This sample has some 150,000 clones, with around 87% found just once. The CDR3 runs to 16 residues. V shed 4 bases, J shed 2 bases, and the junction held 8 bases outside the gene matches. In germline, CDR1 is SEHNR, CDR2 FQNEAQ (reference sequence). The TCR comes from a young man with active or convalescent COVID-19. V gene TRBV7-9 combines with J gene TRBJ1-2; 9 bases fit TRBD1. Sequenced input: peripheral blood. The CDR3 region is CASSSRDREPNYGYTF. The CDR3 DNA reads TGTGCCAGCAGCTCTCGGGACAGGGAGCCCAACTATGGCTACACCTTC. Variable domain in full (rest from reference TRBV7-9 and TRBJ1-2): DTGVSQNPRHKITKRGQNVTFRCDPISEHNRLYWYRQTLGQGPEFLTYFQNEAQLEKSRLLSDRFSAERPKGSFSTLEIQRTEQGDSAMYLCASSSRDREPNYGYTFGSGTRLTVV.